This paragraph reports one TCR beta chain. What it recognizes is unknown. The data originate from a study of T cell responses to AZD1222 COVID-19 vaccine. Study-level results: Along spike, vaccine-associated CD4 TCRs were found throughout, with dominance at 160-218 and 743-854. A rise in Spike-specific TCR breadth and depth followed two AZD1222 doses. Donors were mostly white British, more females; clonal diversity possibly underestimated.

The CDR3 sequence is 13 residues long. Trimming cost V 4 bases and J 5 bases, with 12 bases left between them. Germline V lookup: CDR1 SGHAT, CDR2 FQDESV (reference sequence). The table came from immunoSEQ multiplex PCR; TCRdb's copy has only in-frame clones and leaves some out. The sample includes approximately 150,000 clones, approximately 91% of them seen just once. The genes are TRBV11-1 and TRBJ2-7; tentative D call: TRBD1 (5 bases). The sample here was peripheral blood, taken 28 days after the second AZD1222 dose. This TCR was recovered from an adult who received the AZD1222 COVID-19 vaccine. Here the CDR3 reads CASSSSPGNEQYF. The CDR3 DNA sequence: TGTGCCAGCAGCTCCTCCCCAGGGAACGAGCAGTACTTC.